This T cell receptor (beta chain) was obtained from a study of blood T cell repertoires in COVID-19. Sequenced by immunoSEQ multiplex PCR; TCRdb stores in-frame clones only, minus some. Of about 400,000 clones in the sample, roughly 89% are singletons; the top ten hold 1.7%. Germline loops: CDR1 MDHEN, CDR2 SYDVKM. The CDR3 spans 13 residues. Trimming removed 4 bases from V and 11 bases from J; junction bases left unmatched: 7. The chain combines TRBV28 with TRBJ1-4, with 7 bases that match TRBD1. This TCR derives from a woman in her thirties who had recovered from COVID-19. The sample taken for sequencing was PBMCs or T cells enriched from blood (not recorded which). The CDR3 nucleotides are TGTGCCAGCAGTTCCCGACAGGGCGGGAAACTGTTTTTT. It encodes CASSSRQGGKLFF. Complete variable domain (other parts from reference TRBV28 and TRBJ1-4): DVKVTQSSRYLVKRTGEKVFLECVQDMDHENMFWYRQDPGLGLRLIYFSYDVKMKEKGDIPEGYSVSREKKERFSLILESASTNQTSMYLCASSSRQGGKLFFGSGTQLSVL.